Listed here is a single T cell receptor (beta chain). What it binds is unknown. The record originates from a study of cytotoxic CD8 clonotypes in ibrutinib-treated CLL. Study in general: Response samples were obtained once patients had received a median 12 months of treatment, range 6 to 36. Study outcomes and limitations: Once treatment began, public clonotypes, which were uncommon, contracted or stayed stable. Upon ibrutinib response clonality rose, and upon progression it fell back toward baseline.

This CDR3 comprises 15 residues. The trim removed 7 bases at V and 4 bases at J, leaving 10 bases unmatched. Germline V CDR1 and CDR2: LNHDA, SQIVND (reference sequence). The data were produced by immunoSEQ multiplex PCR, yet TCRdb's version contains in-frame clones alone and is incomplete. The profile covers roughly 150,000 clones, with approximately 80% appearing a single time and less than 6% taken by the ten largest. The chain recombines TRBV19 with TRBJ1-5, with TRBD1 matching 7 bases. This specimen was PBMCs, taken after 24 months of ibrutinib treatment. The sequence derives from a human donor with chronic lymphocytic leukemia. The CDR3, as DNA: TGTGCCAGTACCCCCAGGGGGGGCAGGAATCAGCCCCAGCATTTT. It translates to CASTPRGGRNQPQHF.